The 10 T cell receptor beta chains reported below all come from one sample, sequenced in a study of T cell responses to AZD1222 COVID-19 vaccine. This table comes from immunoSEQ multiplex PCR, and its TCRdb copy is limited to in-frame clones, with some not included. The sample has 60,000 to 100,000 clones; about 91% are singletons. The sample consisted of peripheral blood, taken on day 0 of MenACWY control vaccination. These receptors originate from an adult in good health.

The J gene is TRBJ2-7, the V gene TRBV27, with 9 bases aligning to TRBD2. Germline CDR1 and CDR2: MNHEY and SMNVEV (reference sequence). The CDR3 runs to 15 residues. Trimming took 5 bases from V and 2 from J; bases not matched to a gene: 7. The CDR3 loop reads CASSIRLAAPYEQYF. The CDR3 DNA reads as TGTGCCAGCAGTATAAGACTAGCGGCCCCCTACGAGCAGTACTTC.

The CDR3 region has the DNA TGTGCCAGCAGCCTCCCTGGGGCCTTAACTCAAACCTACAATGAGCAGTTCTTC. This translates into CASSLPGALTQTYNEQFF. The J gene is TRBJ2-1, the V gene TRBV5-8; tentatively, D is TRBD1 (5 bases). This CDR3 comprises 18 residues. V was cut by 4 bases and J by 2 bases, with 22 bases left in between. Germline CDR1 and CDR2: SGHTS and YDEGEE.

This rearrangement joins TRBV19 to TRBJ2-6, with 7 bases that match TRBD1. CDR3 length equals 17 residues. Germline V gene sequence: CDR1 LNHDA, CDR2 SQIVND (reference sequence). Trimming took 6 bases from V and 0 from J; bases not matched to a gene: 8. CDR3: CASRWTGPNSGANVLTF. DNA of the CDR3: TGTGCCAGTAGATGGACAGGCCCCAACTCTGGGGCCAACGTCCTGACTTTC.

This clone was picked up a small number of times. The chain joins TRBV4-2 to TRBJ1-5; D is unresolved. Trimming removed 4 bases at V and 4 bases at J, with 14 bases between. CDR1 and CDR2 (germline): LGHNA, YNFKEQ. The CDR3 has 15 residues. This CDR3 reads CASSPFGTANQPQHF. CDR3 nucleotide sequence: TGTGCCAGCAGCCCCTTCGGTACAGCTAATCAGCCCCAGCATTTT.

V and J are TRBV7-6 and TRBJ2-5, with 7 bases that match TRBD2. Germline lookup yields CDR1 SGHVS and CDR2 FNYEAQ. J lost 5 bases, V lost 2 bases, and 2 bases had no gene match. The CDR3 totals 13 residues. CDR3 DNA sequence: TGTGCCAGCAGCTTAATGGGGGGGGAGACCCAGTACTTC. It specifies CASSLMGGETQYF.

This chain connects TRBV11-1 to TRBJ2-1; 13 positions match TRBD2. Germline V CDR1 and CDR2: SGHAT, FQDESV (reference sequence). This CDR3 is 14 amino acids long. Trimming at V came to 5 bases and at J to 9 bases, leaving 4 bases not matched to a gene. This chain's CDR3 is CASSGLAGVVEQFF. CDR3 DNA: TGTGCCAGCAGCGGACTAGCGGGAGTCGTTGAGCAGTTCTTC.

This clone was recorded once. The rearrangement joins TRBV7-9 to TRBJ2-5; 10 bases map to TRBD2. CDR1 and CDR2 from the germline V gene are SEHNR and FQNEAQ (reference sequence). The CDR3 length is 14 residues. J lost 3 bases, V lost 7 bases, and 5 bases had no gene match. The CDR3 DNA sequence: TGTGCCAGCACCTCGGGGACTAGCGAAGAGACCCAGTACTTC. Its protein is CASTSGTSEETQYF.

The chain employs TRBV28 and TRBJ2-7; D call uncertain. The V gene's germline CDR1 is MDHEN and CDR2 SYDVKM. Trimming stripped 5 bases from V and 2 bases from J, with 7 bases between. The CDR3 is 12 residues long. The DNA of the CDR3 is TGTGCCAGCAGTCAAGGGCCCTACGAGCAGTACTTC. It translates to CASSQGPYEQYF.

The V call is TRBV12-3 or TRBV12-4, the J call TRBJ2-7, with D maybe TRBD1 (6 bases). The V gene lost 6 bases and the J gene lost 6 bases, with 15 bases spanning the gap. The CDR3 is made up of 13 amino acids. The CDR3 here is CASRTGTSAEQYF. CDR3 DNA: TGTGCCAGCAGAACCGGGACATCGGCCGAGCAGTACTTC.

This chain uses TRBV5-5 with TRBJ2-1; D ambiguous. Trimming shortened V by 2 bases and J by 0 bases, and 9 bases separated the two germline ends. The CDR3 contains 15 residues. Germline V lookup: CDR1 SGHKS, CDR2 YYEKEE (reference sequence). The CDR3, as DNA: TGTGCCAGCAGCTTTTGGGCGAGCTCCTACAATGAGCAGTTCTTC. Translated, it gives CASSFWASSYNEQFF.